This is a list of T cell receptor beta chains from one sample in a study of identical twins. TCRdb recomputed calls from the 5' RACE reads with MiXCR, one row per CDR3 protein. The sample holds under 900,000 distinct CDR3 sequences, roughly 18% seen once. The sample also formed part of further work on T cells expressing NK-cell markers.

The sample taken for sequencing was PBMCs. All receptors come from a woman in her late teens or twenties in good health. Both conserved end residues are part of each CDR3. A D gene is named only where the DNA matches it firmly. Some rows have no size entry. The others give once, few or many, or a class for an expanded clone.

TRBD1	.	TRBV9	TRBJ2-5	TGTGCCAGCAGCCCGCGGACAGGCGGAGAGACCCAGTACTTC	CASSPRTGGETQYF
.	.	TRBV7-9	TRBJ2-2	TGTGCCAGCAGCTGGGGACTACAGGGCATGAACACCGGGGAGCTGTTTTTT	CASSWGLQGMNTGELFF
.	few	TRBV6-2/TRBV6-3	TRBJ2-7	TGTGCCAGCAGTTTCGACGGCAGTAGTAAGCAGTACTTC	CASSFDGSSKQYF
.	.	TRBV20-1	TRBJ1-5	TGCAGTGCTAGGGACAGCCAAAGGGATATTAGCAATCAGCCCCAGCATTTT	CSARDSQRDISNQPQHF
.	.	TRBV11-2	TRBJ2-1	TGTGCCAGCAGCCCCCTTGAGGGGTCCTACAATGAGCAGTTCTTC	CASSPLEGSYNEQFF
TRBD2	few	TRBV11-2	TRBJ2-5	TGTGCCAGCAGCTCCTGGACTAGCGTTGAAGAGACCCAGTACTTC	CASSSWTSVEETQYF
.	.	TRBV9	TRBJ1-2	TGTGCCAGCAGCGTAGACGGTAAATATGGCTACACCTTC	CASSVDGKYGYTF
.	.	TRBV12-3/TRBV12-4	TRBJ1-1	TGTGCCAGCAGTTTTGCAGGGAGGAACACTGAAGCTTTCTTT	CASSFAGRNTEAFF
TRBD2	.	TRBV12-3/TRBV12-4	TRBJ2-2	TGTGCCAGCAGTTTGGGAGGGATCGGGGAGCTGTTTTTT	CASSLGGIGELFF
TRBD1	.	TRBV20-1	TRBJ1-1	TGCAGTGCTAGACTAAACAGGGGGAGTGAAGCTTTCTTT	CSARLNRGSEAFF
TRBD2	few	TRBV20-1	TRBJ2-5	TGCAGTGTTGGGGGACTAGCGGGTTCTGGGGTACAAGAGACCCAGTACTTC	CSVGGLAGSGVQETQYF
.	.	TRBV11-2	TRBJ2-7	TGTGCCAGCAGCTTAGGATTGGGGACGGCCCCTTACGAGCAGTACTTC	CASSLGLGTAPYEQYF
TRBD2	.	TRBV2	TRBJ2-1	TGTGCCAGCAAGGCGTCTGCGGGGGTCGGTGAGCAGTTCTTC	CASKASAGVGEQFF
.	.	TRBV20-1	TRBJ1-4	TGCAGTGCTAGAGTTCAGGGGAGAACTAATGAAAAACTGTTTTTT	CSARVQGRTNEKLFF
.	few	TRBV5-1	TRBJ2-3	TGCGCCAGCAGCTTGCAACTAGCTCCCACAGATACGCAGTATTTT	CASSLQLAPTDTQYF
.	many	TRBV12-3/TRBV12-4	TRBJ1-5	TGTGCCAGCCGAGGGGGAACTTCCAATCAGCCCCAGCATTTT	CASRGGTSNQPQHF
.	few	TRBV5-5	TRBJ2-5	TGTGCCAGCAGCTTGTGGAAAACCTTTAAGTACCAAGAGACCCAGTACTTC	CASSLWKTFKYQETQYF
.	few	TRBV12-3/TRBV12-4	TRBJ2-1	TGTGCCAGCAGTTTAGCAGCCCCTAACTCCTACAATGAGCAGTTCTTC	CASSLAAPNSYNEQFF
.	many	TRBV5-1	TRBJ1-1	TGCGCCAGCAGCTTGGTTCTCCCGAACACTGAAGCTTTCTTT	CASSLVLPNTEAFF
TRBD2	.	TRBV11-2	TRBJ2-1	TGTGCCAGCAGCTCCCTCCGGGGGGGACTAGCATCCTACAATGAGCAGTTCTTC	CASSSLRGGLASYNEQFF
.	few	TRBV10-3	TRBJ2-7	TGTGCCATCAGTGGGCTAGAGGACGAGCAGTACTTC	CAISGLEDEQYF
.	.	TRBV7-6	TRBJ2-7	TGTGCCAGCGGCGGGGCCGACGAGCAGTACTTC	CASGGADEQYF
.	few	TRBV9	TRBJ1-3	TGTGCCAGCAGCGTAGCTTCCGGGACAGGAAACACCATATATTTT	CASSVASGTGNTIYF
TRBD2	few	TRBV20-1	TRBJ2-1	TGCAGTGCTCATAGCGGGAGTCACAATGAGCAGTTCTTC	CSAHSGSHNEQFF
.	few	TRBV12-3/TRBV12-4	TRBJ1-2	TGTGCCAGCAGTTTAAGCGGGAGGGGCTACACCTTC	CASSLSGRGYTF
TRBD2	.	TRBV5-1	TRBJ2-1	TGCGCCAGCAGCGGGGGACTAGCGGAGGACAATGAGCAGTTCTTC	CASSGGLAEDNEQFF
.	.	TRBV29-1	TRBJ2-5	TGCAGCGTTGAAGAGGAGACCCAGTACTTC	CSVEEETQYF
.	.	TRBV5-1	TRBJ1-1	TGCGCCAGCAGCTTGGAGCAGCTGAACACTGAAGCTTTCTTT	CASSLEQLNTEAFF
.	many	TRBV25-1	TRBJ2-2	TGTGCCAGCATGCTAGGGACCGGGGAGCTGTTTTTT	CASMLGTGELFF
TRBD2	.	TRBV20-1	TRBJ2-7	TGCAGTGCCCCGAGCGGGGGCAAAGGCTACGAGCAGTACTTC	CSAPSGGKGYEQYF
.	.	TRBV6-2/TRBV6-3	TRBJ2-2	TGTGCCAGCAGCCCCCAGTTGAGTAAGGTGTTTTTT	CASSPQLSKVFF
.	few	TRBV3-1	TRBJ2-6	TGTGCCAGCGGGGTTGGAAACTCTGGGGCCAACGTCCTGACTTTC	CASGVGNSGANVLTF
.	few	TRBV5-4	TRBJ2-7	TGTGCCAGCAGTTCCGGGACACCCGTCGGCGAGCAGTACTTC	CASSSGTPVGEQYF
.	few	TRBV25-1	TRBJ2-7	TGTGCCAGCAGTGAACTCCTGGGACAACAGGCGCAGTACTTC	CASSELLGQQAQYF
.	few	TRBV7-2	TRBJ2-5	TGTGCCAGCAGCGCATGGCAGCGGCAAGAGACCCAGTACTTC	CASSAWQRQETQYF
.	.	TRBV6-1	TRBJ2-7	TGTGCCAGCAGTCCATCCTGGACCGCGAGCTCCTACGAGCAGTACTTC	CASSPSWTASSYEQYF
TRBD1	.	TRBV15	TRBJ2-2	TGTGCCACCGGAGTCAGGACAGGGCGGATGACCGGGGAGCTGTTTTTT	CATGVRTGRMTGELFF
TRBD1	.	TRBV12-3/TRBV12-4	TRBJ2-3	TGTGCCAGCAGCCGAACCGGACAGGGAGCAGATACGCAGTATTTT	CASSRTGQGADTQYF
TRBD2	few	TRBV5-1	TRBJ2-1	TGCGCCAGCAGATCTAGCGGGAATACTTACAATGAGCAGTTCTTC	CASRSSGNTYNEQFF
.	few	TRBV21-1	TRBJ1-5	TGTGCCAGCAGCATGAAATGGGGTGGCAATCAGCCCCAGCATTTT	CASSMKWGGNQPQHF
.	.	TRBV11-2	TRBJ2-3	TGTGCCAGCAGCCCCACCTTCGGGGCAGATACGCAGTATTTT	CASSPTFGADTQYF
.	few	TRBV6-1	TRBJ2-7	TGTGCCAGCAGCCTAGAGGGACGGGGGCCCTCCTACGAGCAGTACTTC	CASSLEGRGPSYEQYF